These T cell receptor beta chains were read from a single sample in a study of cytotoxic CD8 clonotypes in ibrutinib-treated CLL. TCRdb's copy holds only in-frame clones and misses some; the assay was immunoSEQ multiplex PCR. The sample lists nearly 300,000 clones, roughly three quarters occurring once. Material: PBMCs, obtained at disease progression, from a patient treated with ibrutinib. All receptors derive from a human donor with chronic lymphocytic leukemia. Each CDR3 is given with its conserved first and last residue. The order of the fields is J gene, V gene, clone size, D gene, CDR3 protein, CDR3 DNA. The D gene is left open where the match is weak. Clone size, where shown, is once, few, many, or a class for clones that have expanded.

j_call: TRBJ2-1
v_call: TRBV6-1
clone_size: few
d_call: NA
cdr3_aa: CANRGPGWVDNEQFF
cdr3_nt: TGTGCCAACCGGGGGCCGGGATGGGTTGACAATGAGCAGTTCTTC

j_call: TRBJ2-1
v_call: TRBV29-1
clone_size: once
d_call: TRBD1
cdr3_aa: CSVGTGMVGEQFF
cdr3_nt: TGCAGCGTTGGGACAGGGATGGTGGGTGAGCAGTTCTTC

j_call: TRBJ2-7
v_call: TRBV7-9
clone_size: NA
d_call: NA
cdr3_aa: CASSPTGGGSYEQYF
cdr3_nt: TGTGCCAGCAGCCCAACCGGGGGAGGATCCTACGAGCAGTACTTC

j_call: TRBJ2-6
v_call: TRBV5-3
clone_size: NA
d_call: TRBD1
cdr3_aa: CARSLEGQGSSGANVLTF
cdr3_nt: TGTGCCAGAAGCTTGGAGGGACAGGGGAGCTCTGGGGCCAACGTCCTGACTTTC

j_call: TRBJ2-1
v_call: TRBV9
clone_size: NA
d_call: TRBD2
cdr3_aa: CASSVELAGVINEQFF
cdr3_nt: TGTGCCAGCAGCGTAGAACTAGCGGGGGTAATCAATGAGCAGTTCTTC

j_call: TRBJ1-5
v_call: TRBV4-1
clone_size: NA
d_call: TRBD1
cdr3_aa: CASSQNDRGRSQPQHF
cdr3_nt: TGCGCCAGCAGCCAAAATGACAGGGGGCGAAGTCAGCCCCAGCATTTT

j_call: TRBJ1-2
v_call: TRBV19
clone_size: NA
d_call: NA
cdr3_aa: CASSSDGIPLYGYTF
cdr3_nt: TGTGCCAGTAGTTCAGACGGGATCCCCCTCTATGGCTACACCTTC

j_call: TRBJ2-7
v_call: TRBV5-6
clone_size: NA
d_call: TRBD2
cdr3_aa: CASSSGTDSYEQYF
cdr3_nt: TGTGCCAGCAGCAGCGGGACGGACTCCTACGAGCAGTACTTC

j_call: TRBJ2-5
v_call: TRBV28
clone_size: NA
d_call: NA
cdr3_aa: CASSHPSREETQYF
cdr3_nt: TGTGCCAGCAGCCACCCTTCGAGGGAAGAGACCCAGTACTTC

j_call: TRBJ2-7
v_call: TRBV11-2
clone_size: NA
d_call: TRBD1
cdr3_aa: CASSLELPGGYEQYF
cdr3_nt: TGTGCCAGCAGCTTAGAACTTCCAGGGGGCTACGAGCAGTACTTC

j_call: TRBJ2-2
v_call: TRBV9
clone_size: NA
d_call: NA
cdr3_aa: CASSVRSGTHTGELFF
cdr3_nt: TGTGCCAGCAGCGTGAGATCCGGGACACACACCGGGGAGCTGTTTTTT

j_call: TRBJ2-3
v_call: TRBV6-5
clone_size: NA
d_call: TRBD2
cdr3_aa: CASSYGGGPSTDTQYF
cdr3_nt: TGTGCCAGCAGTTACGGGGGGGGACCTAGCACAGATACGCAGTATTTT

j_call: TRBJ2-2
v_call: TRBV6-1
clone_size: few
d_call: NA
cdr3_aa: CASRLSNTGELFF
cdr3_nt: TGTGCCAGCAGGCTCTCGAACACCGGGGAGCTGTTTTTT

j_call: TRBJ2-3
v_call: TRBV7-9
clone_size: NA
d_call: NA
cdr3_aa: CASSLEVRRTDTQYF
cdr3_nt: TGTGCCAGCAGCTTAGAAGTCAGACGCACAGATACGCAGTATTTT

j_call: TRBJ2-7
v_call: TRBV7-2
clone_size: NA
d_call: NA
cdr3_aa: CASSLDRGPSYEQYF
cdr3_nt: TGTGCCAGCAGCTTAGATCGGGGCCCTTCCTACGAGCAGTACTTC

j_call: TRBJ2-3
v_call: TRBV11-2
clone_size: NA
d_call: NA
cdr3_aa: CASSPSGITDTQYF
cdr3_nt: TGTGCCAGCAGCCCATCGGGGATTACAGATACGCAGTATTTT

j_call: TRBJ2-3
v_call: TRBV7-2
clone_size: NA
d_call: NA
cdr3_aa: CASSLSGRGRTDTQYF
cdr3_nt: TGTGCCAGCAGCTTAAGCGGCAGGGGGAGGACAGATACGCAGTATTTT

j_call: TRBJ2-1
v_call: TRBV7-2
clone_size: NA
d_call: NA
cdr3_aa: CASIKSGGGAYNEQFF
cdr3_nt: TGTGCCAGCATTAAATCAGGGGGAGGTGCCTACAATGAGCAGTTCTTC

j_call: TRBJ2-3
v_call: TRBV5-1
clone_size: NA
d_call: NA
cdr3_aa: CASSFGQYPTDTQYF
cdr3_nt: TGCGCCAGCAGCTTCGGTCAGTATCCCACAGATACGCAGTATTTT

j_call: TRBJ2-1
v_call: TRBV9
clone_size: NA
d_call: TRBD2
cdr3_aa: CASSVEPPSGTYNEQFF
cdr3_nt: TGTGCCAGCAGCGTAGAACCCCCTAGCGGCACATACAATGAGCAGTTCTTC

j_call: TRBJ2-1
v_call: TRBV4-3
clone_size: NA
d_call: NA
cdr3_aa: CASSQGYGSYNEQFF
cdr3_nt: TGCGCCAGCAGCCAAGGGTATGGCTCCTACAATGAGCAGTTCTTC

j_call: TRBJ2-3
v_call: TRBV4-1
clone_size: NA
d_call: TRBD2
cdr3_aa: CASSQDREASGGGGDTQYF
cdr3_nt: TGCGCCAGCAGCCAAGATAGGGAGGCTAGCGGGGGCGGCGGAGATACGCAGTATTTT

j_call: TRBJ1-2
v_call: TRBV13
clone_size: NA
d_call: NA
cdr3_aa: CASSDWTGGLGTF
cdr3_nt: TGTGCCAGCAGTGATTGGACGGGGGGTTTGGGCACCTTC

j_call: TRBJ2-1
v_call: TRBV14
clone_size: few
d_call: NA
cdr3_aa: CASSHLFNEQFF
cdr3_nt: TGTGCCAGCAGCCATCTTTTCAATGAGCAGTTCTTC

j_call: TRBJ2-6
v_call: TRBV4-1
clone_size: NA
d_call: TRBD1
cdr3_aa: CASRGTGTSGANVLTF
cdr3_nt: TGCGCCAGCAGGGGGACAGGGACCTCTGGGGCCAACGTCCTGACTTTC

j_call: TRBJ1-1
v_call: TRBV9
clone_size: NA
d_call: NA
cdr3_aa: CASSVVFATAGKNTEAFF
cdr3_nt: TGTGCCAGCAGCGTAGTTTTTGCGACGGCAGGGAAGAACACTGAAGCTTTCTTT